One and the same sample provided the 25 T cell receptor beta chains below, sequenced in a study of post-analysis software for immune sequencing data. Study results and caveats: A handful of TRBV segments were significantly more frequent in patients than in controls. TRBV5-6, TRBV5-1 and TRBV20-1 were among these segments.

TCR beta cDNA libraries had unique molecular identifiers. Each CDR3 protein is one row after TCRdb ran MiXCR on the PCR reads. The sample has hundreds of thousands of distinct CDR3 sequences; over 35% are singletons. Their antigens are not known. Material for sequencing was blood. Receptor source: a girl aged 5-17 years with multiple sclerosis.

CDR3 residues: CASRASGRETQYF. CDR3 DNA: TGTGCCAGCAGGGCTAGCGGGAGGGAGACCCAGTACTTC. The chain couples TRBV27 to TRBJ2-5; 11 bases are shared with TRBD2. Germline V CDR1 and CDR2: MNHEY, SMNVEV (reference sequence). With 6 bases clipped from V and 5 bases from J, the junction kept 2 bases outside the gene matches. The CDR3 runs 13 residues.

CDR3 sequence (DNA): TGCAGTGCTAGAGACGGGACCCCGAGGGAGACCCAGTACTTC. It specifies CSARDGTPRETQYF. The V gene is TRBV20-1, the J gene TRBJ2-5; D may be TRBD1 or TRBD2 (5 bases each). Trimming cost V 0 bases and J 5 bases, with 13 bases left between them. The CDR3 has 14 residues. CDR1 and CDR2 (germline): DFQATT, SNEGSKA (reference sequence).

This chain joins TRBV7-3 and TRBJ2-5; 16 nucleotides match TRBD2. The V and J ends lost 5 bases and 4 bases, in that order; junction bases with no gene match: 10. Germline V gives CDR1 SGHTA, CDR2 FQGTGA. This CDR3 region has 18 residues. DNA for the CDR3: TGTGCCAGCAGCCTGACAGGGACTAGCGGGAGGGTTTTAGAGACCCAGTACTTC. As protein: CASSLTGTSGRVLETQYF.

The genes are TRBV5-1 and TRBJ2-5; TRBD2 aligns across 11 bases. The V and J ends lost 3 bases and 3 bases, in that order; junction bases with no gene match: 7. The CDR3 sequence is 16 residues long. Germline V CDR1 and CDR2: SGHRS, YFSETQ. In nucleotides, the CDR3 is TGCGCCAGCAGCTCGACCGGGACTAGCGGTAAAGAGACCCAGTACTTC. It encodes CASSSTGTSGKETQYF.

This chain links TRBV20-1 with TRBJ2-4; no definite D call. The DNA end is a closer match to TRBJ2-7, so the J assignment may be wrong. The CDR3 extends over 12 amino acids. The germline V gene has CDR1 DFQATT and CDR2 SNEGSKA (reference sequence). This CDR3 is CSVLGTIYEQYF. The CDR3 region has the DNA TGCAGTGTTCTTGGCACCATCTACGAGCAGTACTTC.

The gene calls are TRBV4-1 and TRBJ2-5; possibly TRBD2 for D (5 bases). The CDR3 covers 14 residues. Between the trimmed V and J ends, which lost 4 bases and 5 bases, there was a span of 14 bases. CDR1 and CDR2 (germline): MGHRA, YSYEKL. The CDR3 coding sequence is TGCGCCAGCAGCCCCCCCGACGGGAAGGAGACCCAGTACTTC. It yields the protein CASSPPDGKETQYF.

This chain uses TRBV5-1 with TRBJ1-1; a weak D match, TRBD1 (6 bases). V lost 4 bases, J lost 4 bases, and 14 bases lay in between. The germline V gene has CDR1 SGHRS and CDR2 YFSETQ. The CDR3 has 14 amino acids. The CDR3 sequence: CASSVDRGSTEAFF. CDR3 nucleotide sequence: TGCGCCAGCAGCGTGGACAGAGGGAGCACTGAAGCTTTCTTT.

This clonotype appeared a few times. The chain joins TRBV20-1 to TRBJ2-3; TRBD2 aligns across 7 bases. After removal of 3 bases from V and 0 bases from J, the junction contained 6 bases not matched to a gene. Germline V gene lookup returns CDR1 DFQATT and CDR2 SNEGSKA (reference sequence). This CDR3 contains 15 residues. The CDR3 coding sequence is TGCAGTGCTAGGACGACTAGCTCTAGCACAGATACGCAGTATTTT. Translation gives CSARTTSSSTDTQYF.

This chain uses TRBV11-2 with TRBJ2-4, with TRBD2 matching over 13 bases. With V trimmed by 4 bases and J by 8 bases, 8 bases remained unmatched. This CDR3 is built from 16 residues. The germline V gene encodes CDR1 SGHAT and CDR2 FQNNGV. The CDR3 DNA reads TGTGCCAGCAGCTACGGACTAGCGGGAGCCGGGGACATTCAGTACTTC. It specifies CASSYGLAGAGDIQYF.

The chain links TRBV11-2 to TRBJ1-1; no clear D. The CDR3 spans 13 residues. In germline, CDR1 is SGHAT, CDR2 FQNNGV. With 1 base removed from V and 5 bases from J, the gap between germline ends came to 8 bases. The CDR3 DNA reads as TGTGCCAGCAGCTTAGGGGCGCGGACTGAAGCTTTCTTT. It yields the protein CASSLGARTEAFF.

This rearrangement joins TRBV6-1 to TRBJ1-2; 11 nucleotides align to TRBD1. There are 14 residues in the CDR3. Trimming removed 4 bases from V and 4 bases from J; junction bases left unmatched: 2. Germline CDR1 MNHNS, CDR2 SASEGT. CDR3: CASSGGTGGYGYTF. The CDR3, as DNA: TGTGCCAGCAGTGGCGGGACAGGGGGCTATGGCTACACCTTC.

The chain links TRBV7-9 to TRBJ2-7, with D uncertain. This CDR3 has 15 residues. Germline V gene lookup returns CDR1 SEHNR and CDR2 FQNEAQ (reference sequence). V lost 9 bases to trimming and J lost 0 bases, with 18 bases between them. CDR3 in DNA: TGTGCCAGGAAAGGCCCGCGGCAGACCTCCTACGAGCAGTACTTC. Translated: CARKGPRQTSYEQYF. Variable domain in full (rest from reference TRBV7-9 and TRBJ2-7): DTGVSQNPRHKITKRGQNVTFRCDPISEHNRLYWYRQTLGQGPEFLTYFQNEAQLEKSRLLSDRFSAERPKGSFSTLEIQRTEQGDSAMYLCARKGPRQTSYEQYFGPGTRLTVT.

The chain combines TRBV18 with TRBJ2-1; 9 bases are a match to TRBD2. V lost 5 bases to trimming and J lost 8 bases; unmatched junction nucleotides: 7. Germline V gene sequence: CDR1 KGHSH, CDR2 LQKENI. This CDR3 is built from 14 residues. Here the CDR3 DNA reads TGTGCCAGCTCAACCCTTAGCGGGAGAGATGAGCAGTTCTTC. Amino acids: CASSTLSGRDEQFF.

A few counts support this clonotype. This CDR3 is CATSRDPGQGDTQYF. For the CDR3, the DNA is TGTGCCACCAGCAGAGATCCTGGACAGGGTGATACGCAGTATTTT. The rearrangement uses TRBV15 and TRBJ2-3; TRBD1 aligns across 8 bases. Germline CDR1 and CDR2: LNHNV and YYDKDF (reference sequence). CDR3 length: 15 amino acids. The V gene end was trimmed by 0 bases and the J gene end by 6 bases; junction bases not matched to a gene: 5. Filled out from reference TRBV15 and TRBJ2-3, the complete variable domain reads DAMVIQNPRYQVTQFGKPVTLSCSQTLNHNVMYWYQQKSSQAPKLLFHYYDKDFNNEADTPDNFQSRRPNTSFCFLDIRSPGLGDTAMYLCATSRDPGQGDTQYFGPGTRLTVL.

The rearrangement uses TRBV7-9 and TRBJ1-4; 9 bases map to TRBD1. Germline CDR1 reads SEHNR; CDR2 reads FQNEAQ (reference sequence). J lost 8 bases, V lost 1 base, and 11 bases had no gene match. The CDR3 has 17 amino acids. The CDR3 sequence: CASSLGARGQGNEKLFF. For the CDR3, the DNA is TGTGCCAGCAGCTTAGGGGCGAGAGGACAGGGGAACGAAAAACTGTTTTTT.

A word on this clonotype: Germline is not matched at one junction end, which may reflect a read error. The chain is built from TRBV7-2 and TRBJ2-7; perhaps TRBD2 as D (6 bases). CDR3 length: 15 amino acids. Looked up from germline, CDR1 is SGHTA and CDR2 is FQGNSA. The chain's CDR3 is CASSVAGTGSYEQYF. For the CDR3, the DNA is TGTGCCAGCAGCGTAGCCGGGACTGGGAGTTACGAGCAGTACTTC.

This clonotype has only a few counts. Its ends do not fully match the called genes, so a read error is possible. The chain uses TRBV29-1 and TRBJ2-7, with a weak D call TRBD1 (7 bases). CDR1 is SQVTM, CDR2 ANQGSEA, per germline. CDR3 length: 13 residues. CDR3 DNA sequence: TGCAGCGTTGAGGGGGGACAGCCCTACGGGCAGTACTTC. Amino acids: CSVEGGQPYGQYF.

This clonotype was found a few times. The V gene is TRBV6-2 or TRBV6-3, the J gene TRBJ2-4, with 7 bases matching TRBD1. The trim removed 6 bases at V and 7 bases at J, leaving 9 bases unmatched. The germline V gene encodes CDR1 MNHEY and CDR2 SVGEGT. The CDR3 has 14 residues. In DNA, the CDR3 is TGTGCCAGCAGCGCCACGGGACAGAGTAACATTCAGTACTTC. It is translated as CASSATGQSNIQYF.

The table lists this clonotype with a few counts. This rearrangement joins TRBV30 to TRBJ2-5; D is possibly TRBD2 (6 bases). The DNA end is more similar to TRBJ2-7, so the J call may be wrong. The CDR3 runs to 13 residues. Germline assignment: CDR1 GTSNPN and CDR2 SVGIG (reference sequence). This CDR3 is CAWSHGSGYEQYF. CDR3 bases: TGTGCCTGGAGTCACGGGAGTGGCTACGAGCAGTACTTC.

The chain combines TRBV6-5 with TRBJ1-5; TRBD1 might be the D (6 bases). The CDR3 is made up of 15 amino acids. In germline, CDR1 is MNHEY, CDR2 SVGAGI. Trimming pared 6 bases from V and 0 bases from J, leaving 12 bases between. This CDR3 reads CASRSRGHSNQPQHF. The CDR3 DNA reads as TGTGCCAGCAGGAGTAGGGGACATAGCAATCAGCCCCAGCATTTT.

This clonotype came up a few times. The rearrangement links TRBV28 to TRBJ2-1, with unresolved D. The germline gives CDR1 MDHEN, CDR2 SYDVKM. The V end lost 4 bases, the J end lost 0 bases, and 10 bases lay between the germline ends. CDR3 size: 15 residues. The CDR3 is CASSSAKYSYNEQFF. The CDR3 coding sequence is TGTGCCAGCAGTTCGGCCAAGTACTCCTACAATGAGCAGTTCTTC.

Comments on this clonotype: One end of the junction is discordant with germline, which a read error may explain. V and J are TRBV28 and TRBJ2-7, with TRBD1 matching 7 bases. The length of the CDR3 is 14 residues. Germline V gene sequence: CDR1 MDHEN, CDR2 SYDVKM. CDR3 amino acids: CACSELRDSYEQYF. For the CDR3, the DNA is TGTGCCTGCAGTGAGCTCCGGGACAGTTACGAGCAGTACTTC.

This clonotype was counted many times. This rearrangement joins TRBV7-9 to TRBJ2-3; TRBD2 agrees at 7 bases. Germline CDR1 SEHNR, CDR2 FQNEAQ (reference sequence). The CDR3 is 15 amino acids. V was clipped by 5 bases and J by 0 bases; unmatched bases: 5. This CDR3 reads CASSPSGTSTDTQYF. The CDR3 nucleotides read TGTGCCAGCAGCCCCAGCGGGACTAGCACAGATACGCAGTATTTT. The whole variable domain, remainder taken from reference TRBV7-9 and TRBJ2-3, is DTGVSQNPRHKITKRGQNVTFRCDPISEHNRLYWYRQTLGQGPEFLTYFQNEAQLEKSRLLSDRFSAERPKGSFSTLEIQRTEQGDSAMYLCASSPSGTSTDTQYFGPGTRLTVL.

The sample holds many counts of this clonotype. The V gene is TRBV7-2, the J gene TRBJ2-3; D possibly corresponds to TRBD2 (5 bases). Trimming stripped 5 bases from V and 6 bases from J, with 9 bases between. CDR1 SGHTA and CDR2 FQGNSA come from the germline V gene. This CDR3 is built from 12 residues. CDR3 coding DNA: TGTGCCAGCAGCCTCACGGGGGATACGCAGTATTTT. This sequence encodes CASSLTGDTQYF.

V is TRBV27 and J is TRBJ2-2; D may be TRBD1 (6 bases). The CDR3 sequence is 17 residues long. Trimming cost V 0 bases and J 3 bases, with 14 bases left between them. In germline, CDR1 is MNHEY, CDR2 SMNVEV (reference sequence). CDR3 in DNA: TGTGCCAGCAGTTTATCCGGTCAGGGGATACACACCGGGGAGCTGTTTTTT. Translating it yields CASSLSGQGIHTGELFF.